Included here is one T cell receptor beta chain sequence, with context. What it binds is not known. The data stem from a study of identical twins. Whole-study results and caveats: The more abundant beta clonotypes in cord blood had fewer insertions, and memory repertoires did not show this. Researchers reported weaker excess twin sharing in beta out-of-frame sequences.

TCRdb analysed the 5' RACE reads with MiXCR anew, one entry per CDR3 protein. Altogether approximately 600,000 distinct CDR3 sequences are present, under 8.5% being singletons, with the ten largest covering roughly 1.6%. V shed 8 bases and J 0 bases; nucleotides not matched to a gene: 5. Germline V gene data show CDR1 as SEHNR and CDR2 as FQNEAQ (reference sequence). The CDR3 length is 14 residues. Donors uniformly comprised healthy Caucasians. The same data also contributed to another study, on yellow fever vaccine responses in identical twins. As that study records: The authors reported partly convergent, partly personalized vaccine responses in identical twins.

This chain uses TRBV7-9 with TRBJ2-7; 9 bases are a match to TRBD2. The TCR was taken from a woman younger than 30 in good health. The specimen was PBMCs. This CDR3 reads CASQTSGSSYEQYF. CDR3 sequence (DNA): TGTGCCAGCCAGACTAGCGGCAGCTCCTACGAGCAGTACTTC.